The source of this TCR beta chain is a study of CD8 T cells in ankylosing spondylitis. Trimming cost V 6 bases and J 5 bases; bases outside gene matches: 6. Germline V lookup: CDR1 SNHLY, CDR2 FYNNEI. CDR3 length: 13 amino acids. Generation of TCR beta libraries employed quantitative 5'-RACE incorporating molecular barcodes. From the 5' RACE reads, TCRdb called clonotypes with MiXCR, one entry per CDR3 protein. The sample lists 100,000 or so distinct CDR3 sequences; roughly 9% were seen once. Study findings and constraints: Clones linked with disease were CD8+ and fairly uncommon in the peripheral blood. Within matched ankylosing spondylitis synovial fluid, disease-linked clones were reportedly significantly enriched. Ankylosing spondylitis blood appeared to carry a characteristic TCR beta motif of fewer than 10 highly homologous variants. In synovial fluid and blood from reactive arthritis, some motif variants were previously reported.

This clonotype was detected only a few times. No antigen is known for it. The sample was blood, either unsorted or a sorted T cell fraction (not recorded which). The clonotype was recovered from a male donor with ankylosing spondylitis. The chain couples TRBV2 to TRBJ2-5; TRBD1 agrees at 7 bases. The CDR3 is CASRKTGRETQYF. CDR3 nucleotides: TGTGCCAGCAGGAAGACAGGGCGGGAGACCCAGTACTTC.